This entry is about one T cell receptor beta chain. The data derive from a study of blood T cell repertoires in COVID-19. About the research overall: Whether acute or convalescent, the COVID-19 samples came from the United States, Italy and Spain. Nucleic acid was either cDNA or gDNA, and it came from T cells, B-cell-depleted T cells, or PBMCs.

Trimming stripped 3 bases from V and 2 bases from J, with 14 bases between. CDR1 and CDR2 (germline): KGHSH, LQKENI. The CDR3 has 15 amino acids. In the original analysis: Researchers report that nucleated cell counts were estimated from reference gene primer amplification. Assay used: immunoSEQ multiplex PCR; TCRdb lists only in-frame clones, some missing. That table furnishes V, J and clone size, whereas the DNA furnished D and trimming. The sample holds some 160,000 clones, about four fifths seen once. The V call is TRBV18, the J call TRBJ2-7, with D tentatively TRBD1 (5 bases). The TCR originated in a man aged 70 or older with active or convalescent COVID-19. Material for sequencing was peripheral blood. CDR3 sequence: CASSPGNQGAYEQYF. CDR3 DNA: TGTGCCAGCTCACCGGGAAATCAGGGTGCCTACGAGCAGTACTTC.